This section outlines one T cell receptor beta chain sequence together with its context. Antigen specificity is unknown. Per germline, CDR1 SNHLY and CDR2 FYNNEI. Unmatched junction bases numbered 3, after V lost 5 bases and J lost 3 bases. The CDR3 extends over 15 amino acids. This sample was taken from a study of T cell responses to AZD1222 COVID-19 vaccine. Study in general: Pooled samples include second doses given at about 4 or 12 weeks. Study-wide results and caveats: The study identified only five to seven AZD1222 recipients as seropositive at baseline. The breadth and depth of Spike-specific TCRs increased once two AZD1222 doses had been given.

The assay was immunoSEQ multiplex PCR, and TCRdb's table has in-frame clones only and misses some. Here the sample spans about 140,000 clones, approximately 90% being singletons. This sequence originates from an adult in good health. Sequenced here: peripheral blood, sampled on day 0 of AZD1222 vaccination. The V and J genes are TRBV2 and TRBJ2-2, with TRBD2 matching over 10 bases. CDR3 in DNA: TGTGCCAGCAGTCTAGCGGGGGCTTACACCGGGGAGCTGTTTTTT. Protein: CASSLAGAYTGELFF.